Only one count was recorded for the clone carrying this TCR beta chain. Its antigen remains unidentified. The data belong to a study of radiation and T cells in renal cell carcinoma. This sample's time point: baseline pretreatment blood. Treatment denoted: 15 Gy SBRT to primary tumor, nephrectomy 4 weeks later. Serial blood draws occurred at baseline and 2 and 4 weeks post-SBRT. Using immunoSEQ multiplex PCR, the repertoire was profiled, and TCRdb retains in-frame clones only, with some absent. The sample includes approximately 22,000 clones, approximately 80% seen only once; the top ten take about 40%. The study, taken as a whole, reports: From baseline, blood top tumor clonotypes peaked at 2 weeks post-radiation. Pretreatment tumor biopsies were lacking, so baseline clonotypes are unknown.

CDR1 is SGHTA, CDR2 FQGNSA, per germline. CDR3 length: 14 amino acids. The V and J ends lost 5 bases and 1 base respectively, with 11 bases between them. The TCR sequence derives from a man in his sixties with renal cell carcinoma. This specimen consisted of blood, obtained from a patient whose treatment included radiotherapy and nephrectomy. This chain uses TRBV7-2 with TRBJ1-2, with D unclear. CDR3 residues: CASSQTGNNYGYTF. The CDR3 DNA is TGTGCCAGCAGCCAGACGGGGAATAACTATGGCTACACCTTC.